This is a list of T cell receptor beta chains from one sample in a study of blood T cells in healthy people across ages. TCRdb processed the 5' RACE reads anew with MiXCR; each CDR3 protein has one entry. The top ten hold roughly 2.1% of the sample, which has 1.5 million to 2 million distinct CDR3 sequences, just under 50% seen once. The sample consisted of blood. The source of these receptors is a woman aged 40 to 55 in good health. CDR3s include the opening cysteine and the closing phenylalanine or tryptophan. Each record gives: clone size, J gene, V gene, D gene, CDR3 protein, CDR3 DNA. A D gene is named only where the DNA matches it firmly. Clone size appears in some rows only: once, few, many, or a class for an expanded clone.

clone size: NA; J gene: TRBJ2-5; V gene: TRBV24-1; D gene: NA; CDR3 protein: CATSDPDDEQYF; CDR3 DNA: TGTGCCACCAGTGATCCCGACGATGAGCAGTACTTC
clone size: few; J gene: TRBJ1-2; V gene: TRBV13; D gene: TRBD1; CDR3 protein: CASSLAAGQGNYGYTF; CDR3 DNA: TGTGCCAGCAGCTTAGCTGCTGGACAGGGGAACTATGGCTACACCTTC
clone size: NA; J gene: TRBJ2-1; V gene: TRBV20-1; D gene: NA; CDR3 protein: CSARALSYNEQFF; CDR3 DNA: TGCAGTGCTAGGGCCCTCAGCTACAATGAGCAGTTCTTC
clone size: NA; J gene: TRBJ2-1; V gene: TRBV6-5; D gene: TRBD2; CDR3 protein: CASSYSSGGPSYNEQFF; CDR3 DNA: TGTGCCAGCAGTTACTCTAGCGGGGGGCCTTCCTACAATGAGCAGTTCTTC
clone size: NA; J gene: TRBJ2-1; V gene: TRBV6-2/TRBV6-3; D gene: NA; CDR3 protein: CASIGAWDDEQFF; CDR3 DNA: TGTGCCAGCATTGGGGCTTGGGATGATGAGCAGTTCTTC
clone size: NA; J gene: TRBJ2-5; V gene: TRBV20-1; D gene: NA; CDR3 protein: CSAKGLLHRETQYF; CDR3 DNA: TGCAGTGCTAAAGGACTCCTTCATAGGGAGACCCAGTACTTC
clone size: few; J gene: TRBJ2-5; V gene: TRBV5-1; D gene: NA; CDR3 protein: CASSLAGNTKIETQYF; CDR3 DNA: TGCGCCAGCAGCCTTGCGGGGAACACCAAGATAGAGACCCAGTACTTC
clone size: NA; J gene: TRBJ2-3; V gene: TRBV2; D gene: TRBD2; CDR3 protein: CASKRTSGYTDTQYF; CDR3 DNA: TGTGCCAGCAAGAGGACTAGCGGATACACAGATACGCAGTATTTT
clone size: NA; J gene: TRBJ1-4; V gene: TRBV27; D gene: TRBD1; CDR3 protein: CASSLAGTGVEKLFF; CDR3 DNA: TGTGCCAGCAGTTTGGCCGGGACAGGGGTCGAAAAACTGTTTTTT
clone size: NA; J gene: TRBJ2-1; V gene: TRBV6-6; D gene: NA; CDR3 protein: CASSYSTPGDANEQFF; CDR3 DNA: TGTGCCAGCAGTTACTCAACCCCCGGGGACGCGAATGAGCAGTTCTTC
clone size: NA; J gene: TRBJ2-1; V gene: TRBV20-1; D gene: TRBD1; CDR3 protein: CSARDPKGQRDEQFF; CDR3 DNA: TGCAGTGCTAGAGATCCGAAGGGACAGAGGGATGAGCAGTTCTTC
clone size: NA; J gene: TRBJ1-6; V gene: TRBV5-1; D gene: NA; CDR3 protein: CASSSGTPGQENSPLHF; CDR3 DNA: TGCGCCAGCAGCTCGGGTACCCCGGGACAAGAAAATTCACCCCTCCACTTT
clone size: NA; J gene: TRBJ2-3; V gene: TRBV7-3; D gene: NA; CDR3 protein: CASSPEWAQSTDTQYF; CDR3 DNA: TGTGCCAGCAGCCCCGAATGGGCTCAGTCAACAGATACGCAGTATTTT
clone size: NA; J gene: TRBJ2-1; V gene: TRBV11-1; D gene: NA; CDR3 protein: CASSSKVGRSYNEQFF; CDR3 DNA: TGTGCCAGCAGCTCAAAGGTAGGGAGGTCCTACAATGAGCAGTTCTTC
clone size: NA; J gene: TRBJ2-3; V gene: TRBV7-2; D gene: NA; CDR3 protein: CASSSFTGIDTQYF; CDR3 DNA: TGTGCCAGCAGTTCATTCACAGGGATTGATACGCAGTATTTT
clone size: NA; J gene: TRBJ2-3; V gene: TRBV20-1; D gene: TRBD2; CDR3 protein: CSAAPDGGYDADTQYF; CDR3 DNA: TGCAGTGCCGCTCCGGACGGGGGGTATGACGCAGATACGCAGTATTTT
clone size: NA; J gene: TRBJ2-7; V gene: TRBV5-1; D gene: TRBD1; CDR3 protein: CASSAGQGFHEQYF; CDR3 DNA: TGCGCCAGCTCCGCGGGACAGGGCTTCCACGAGCAGTACTTC
clone size: NA; J gene: TRBJ2-7; V gene: TRBV6-6; D gene: NA; CDR3 protein: CASSWGTGSIMYF; CDR3 DNA: NA
clone size: NA; J gene: TRBJ1-2; V gene: TRBV7-6; D gene: NA; CDR3 protein: CASSPLAGEAGYTF; CDR3 DNA: TGTGCCAGCAGCCCCCTCGCGGGGGAGGCTGGCTACACCTTC
clone size: few; J gene: TRBJ2-3; V gene: TRBV9; D gene: NA; CDR3 protein: CASSVDPDSFRIAQYF; CDR3 DNA: TGTGCCAGCAGCGTAGACCCCGATTCTTTCAGGATTGCGCAGTATTTT
clone size: few; J gene: TRBJ2-6; V gene: TRBV6-2/TRBV6-3; D gene: NA; CDR3 protein: CASGTARAGANVLTF; CDR3 DNA: TGTGCCAGCGGGACCGCCCGTGCCGGGGCCAACGTCCTGACTTTC
clone size: NA; J gene: TRBJ2-3; V gene: TRBV27; D gene: TRBD2; CDR3 protein: CASSYPGLAGGLDTQYF; CDR3 DNA: TGTGCCAGCAGTTACCCCGGACTAGCGGGGGGTCTGGATACGCAGTATTTT
clone size: NA; J gene: TRBJ1-2; V gene: TRBV12-3/TRBV12-4; D gene: NA; CDR3 protein: CASIDHGGELYGYTF; CDR3 DNA: TGTGCCAGCATCGACCACGGGGGGGAGCTTTATGGCTACACCTTC
clone size: few; J gene: TRBJ2-1; V gene: TRBV7-2; D gene: TRBD2; CDR3 protein: CASSWAGGRGGRNEQFF; CDR3 DNA: TGTGCCAGCAGCTGGGCCGGTGGGCGGGGGGGCAGGAATGAGCAGTTCTTC
clone size: NA; J gene: TRBJ1-4; V gene: TRBV5-1; D gene: TRBD1; CDR3 protein: CASSLQQGDEKLFF; CDR3 DNA: TGCGCCAGCAGCTTGCAACAGGGGGATGAAAAACTGTTTTTT
clone size: few; J gene: TRBJ1-2; V gene: TRBV29-1; D gene: TRBD1; CDR3 protein: CSVPGQGSGDYGYTF; CDR3 DNA: TGCAGCGTTCCGGGACAGGGGTCCGGCGACTATGGCTACACCTTC
clone size: NA; J gene: TRBJ2-5; V gene: TRBV29-1; D gene: TRBD2; CDR3 protein: CSVEGSSGGGETQYF; CDR3 DNA: TGCAGCGTTGAGGGGAGTAGCGGGGGTGGAGAGACCCAGTACTTC
clone size: NA; J gene: TRBJ2-4; V gene: TRBV20-1; D gene: NA; CDR3 protein: CSASVAGAKNIQYF; CDR3 DNA: TGCAGTGCTAGTGTCGCGGGGGCCAAAAACATTCAGTACTTC